These T cell receptor beta chains were read from a single sample in a study of response to subunit inactivated influenza vaccine. TCRdb fed the RT-PCR reads into MiXCR, producing one record per CDR3 protein. The repertoire consists of 550,000 to 800,000 distinct CDR3 sequences, with around 14% occurring once and the leading ten covering 6.5% to 8.5%. The material was PBMCs from blood, obtained about 14 days before vaccination. Receptors were obtained from a man aged 45-65 years who received an inactivated influenza vaccine. CDR3s include the opening cysteine and the closing phenylalanine or tryptophan. D genes are given only for firm matches. Size tells how often a clone was seen (once, few, many) or the class of an expanded clone, and some rows leave it out.

size: .; D: .; J: TRBJ2-5; V: TRBV10-3; DNA: TGTGCCATCAGTAGACAGGAGGAGACCCAGTACTTC; CDR3: CAISRQEETQYF
size: .; D: .; J: TRBJ2-1; V: TRBV15; DNA: TGTGCCACCAGCAGAGAACCCCAGGGTCTGAATGAGCAGTTCTTC; CDR3: CATSREPQGLNEQFF
size: .; D: .; J: TRBJ1-1; V: TRBV3-1; DNA: TGTGCCAGCAGCCATGACTCAGGACGTGGCACTGAAGCTTTCTTT; CDR3: CASSHDSGRGTEAFF
size: .; D: .; J: TRBJ2-6; V: TRBV5-1; DNA: TGCGCCAGCTGCCCGCAGAACTCTGGGGCCAACGTCCTGACTTTC; CDR3: CASCPQNSGANVLTF
size: few; D: .; J: TRBJ1-4; V: TRBV11-2; DNA: TGTGCCAGCAGCTTAAATCCCGCAACTAATGAAAAACTGTTTTTT; CDR3: CASSLNPATNEKLFF
size: .; D: .; J: TRBJ1-3; V: TRBV28; DNA: TGTGCCAGCAGTTATGGGAGCTCTGGAAACACCATATATTTT; CDR3: CASSYGSSGNTIYF
size: .; D: .; J: TRBJ2-7; V: TRBV29-1; DNA: TGCAGCGTTGTTACTAACCGCGAGCAGTACTTC; CDR3: CSVVTNREQYF
size: .; D: .; J: TRBJ1-6; V: TRBV5-1; DNA: TGCGCCAGCAGCTTGTTGGGGATTCGCGATTCACCCCTCCACTTT; CDR3: CASSLLGIRDSPLHF
size: .; D: TRBD2; J: TRBJ2-1; V: TRBV20-1; DNA: TGCAGTGCTGCGCTACTAGCGGGGGGGGCCTATGAGCAGTTCTTC; CDR3: CSAALLAGGAYEQFF
size: .; D: .; J: TRBJ2-2; V: TRBV6-2/TRBV6-3; DNA: TGTGCCAGCAGTAGACCGGGACTCCCCGGGGAGCTGTTTTTT; CDR3: CASSRPGLPGELFF